These T cell receptor beta chains were read from a single sample in a study of blood T cell repertoires in COVID-19. Sequenced by immunoSEQ multiplex PCR; TCRdb stores in-frame clones only, minus some. The data show about 230,000 clones, approximately 80% seen once. Sequencing was carried out using peripheral blood. The receptor set was obtained from a man in his forties or fifties with acute or convalescent COVID-19. CDR3s include the opening cysteine and the closing phenylalanine or tryptophan. A D gene is named only where the DNA matches it firmly. Rows give clone size only sometimes, using once, few, many, or a class for an expanded clone.

NA | TRBJ1-5 | TRBD1 | TRBV30 | TGTGCCGGCGGCCGGGGACAGGGTCTTCAGCCCCAGCATTTT | CAGGRGQGLQPQHF
NA | TRBJ2-1 | TRBD1 | TRBV7-9 | TGTGCCAGCAGCCGACAGGGTTTTTACTACAATGAGCAGTTCTTC | CASSRQGFYYNEQFF
NA | TRBJ1-2 | TRBD1 | TRBV30 | TGTGCCTCTAGAAATCTGCCGGGACAGGGAATGATCTATGGCTACACCTTC | CASRNLPGQGMIYGYTF
NA | TRBJ1-6 | NA | TRBV30 | TGTGCCTGGAGAGAAAATCAGTTTTCACCCCTCCACTTT | CAWRENQFSPLHF
NA | TRBJ2-7 | NA | TRBV6-5 | TGTGCCAGCCTTCGGGGAGCCGAGCAGTACTTC | CASLRGAEQYF
few | TRBJ2-1 | TRBD2 | TRBV7-2 | TGTGCCAGCAGTCCTTTAGCGGGAGTGAACAATGAGCAGTTCTTC | CASSPLAGVNNEQFF
NA | TRBJ1-1 | TRBD1 | TRBV7-7 | TGTGCCAGCAGCCCACAGGGGAGCACTGAAGCTTTCTTT | CASSPQGSTEAFF
NA | TRBJ2-1 | TRBD2 | TRBV9 | TGTGCCAGCAGCGGGGATCCCGGGACTAGAGGATACAATGAGCAGTTCTTC | CASSGDPGTRGYNEQFF
NA | TRBJ1-1 | NA | TRBV11-2 | TGTGCCAGCAGCTTCGGGGAGAACACTGAAGCTTTCTTT | CASSFGENTEAFF
once | TRBJ2-3 | TRBD2 | TRBV7-9 | TGTGCCAGCAGCTCCAGCGGGAGGGCCTTATATACGCAGTATTTT | CASSSSGRALYTQYF
NA | TRBJ2-1 | NA | TRBV5-6 | TGTGCCAGCAGCTTGTTTATCTACAATGAGCAGTTCTTC | CASSLFIYNEQFF
once | TRBJ1-6 | TRBD1 | TRBV5-5 | TGTGCCAGCAGCAAGCTGACAGGGGGCAAAGGGTCACCCCTCCACTTT | CASSKLTGGKGSPLHF
NA | TRBJ1-1 | NA | TRBV7-2 | TGTGCCAGCAGCCTAGTGAGGGAGAACACTGAAGCTTTCTTT | CASSLVRENTEAFF
NA | TRBJ1-6 | NA | TRBV7-9 | TGTGCCAGCAGCCGGGATTCACCCCTCCACTTT | CASSRDSPLHF
NA | TRBJ1-2 | TRBD1 | TRBV7-2 | TGTGCCAGCAGCAATACCTTTACGACAGGGGCGGGGAATGGCTACACCTTC | CASSNTFTTGAGNGYTF
NA | TRBJ2-3 | TRBD2 | TRBV29-1 | TGCAGCGTTTTAGCGGGATCCACAGATACGCAGTATTTT | CSVLAGSTDTQYF
NA | TRBJ2-3 | TRBD1 | TRBV28 | TGTGCCAGCAGCCCGGGACAGGGAGATGGTGAGACGCAGTATTTT | CASSPGQGDGETQYF
NA | TRBJ2-1 | TRBD2 | TRBV11-3 | TGTGCCAGCAGCTTAGTGCTAGCGGGAGAGAGCGACAATGAGCAGTTCTTC | CASSLVLAGESDNEQFF